This TCR beta chain was retrieved from a study of T cell responses to AZD1222 COVID-19 vaccine. Study conclusions and caveats: Repertoires were sampled only after the peak T cell response. The donor group comprised mostly white British people and more females; the analysis possibly underestimated clonal diversity. The study found Spike-specific TCR breadth and depth rose after two AZD1222 doses.

The CDR3 loop spans 16 amino acids. Germline CDR1 SGHRS, CDR2 YFSETQ. V dropped 3 bases and J dropped 1 base, with 14 bases sitting between them. On this clone: Its antigen is as yet unknown.

TCRdb's table, derived via immunoSEQ multiplex PCR, lists solely in-frame clones and lacks some. The sample has over 150,000 clones, approximately 88% seen once; the top ten hold 4% to 4.5%. The chain is built from TRBV5-1 and TRBJ2-1; D unresolved. The TCR was taken from an adult who received the AZD1222 COVID-19 vaccine. Sequenced here: peripheral blood, sampled 28 days after the second AZD1222 dose. CDR3: CASSSPSSLSYNEQFF. The DNA for the CDR3 is TGCGCCAGCAGCTCCCCCTCCTCCCTATCCTACAATGAGCAGTTCTTC.